The clone carrying this T cell receptor beta chain was counted a few times. This sample is part of a study of human T cells and chemical hapten exposure. MiXCR, run by TCRdb on the RACE reads, gives a single entry per CDR3 protein. The sample lists more than 95,000 distinct CDR3 sequences; about 34% were seen once. This CDR3 region has 14 residues. V shed 3 bases and J 2 bases; nucleotides not matched to a gene: 1. Time point given: patch test 3, about 24 weeks after DPC sensitization. Treatment described: therapeutic diphenylcyclopropenone sensitization with weekly scalp DPC. Only after blood had been drawn was each patch test applied.

The source material was whole blood, sampled in connection with sensitization to the hapten diphenylcyclopropenone (DPC). The TCR sequence derives from a man in his forties with alopecia areata. Some clones in this sample may be carry-over from other donors' samples. The gene calls are TRBV12-3 or TRBV12-4 and TRBJ1-5; 7 bases line up with TRBD1. The CDR3 here is CASSFTGGNQPQHF. For the CDR3, the DNA is TGTGCCAGCAGTTTCACAGGGGGCAATCAGCCCCAGCATTTT.